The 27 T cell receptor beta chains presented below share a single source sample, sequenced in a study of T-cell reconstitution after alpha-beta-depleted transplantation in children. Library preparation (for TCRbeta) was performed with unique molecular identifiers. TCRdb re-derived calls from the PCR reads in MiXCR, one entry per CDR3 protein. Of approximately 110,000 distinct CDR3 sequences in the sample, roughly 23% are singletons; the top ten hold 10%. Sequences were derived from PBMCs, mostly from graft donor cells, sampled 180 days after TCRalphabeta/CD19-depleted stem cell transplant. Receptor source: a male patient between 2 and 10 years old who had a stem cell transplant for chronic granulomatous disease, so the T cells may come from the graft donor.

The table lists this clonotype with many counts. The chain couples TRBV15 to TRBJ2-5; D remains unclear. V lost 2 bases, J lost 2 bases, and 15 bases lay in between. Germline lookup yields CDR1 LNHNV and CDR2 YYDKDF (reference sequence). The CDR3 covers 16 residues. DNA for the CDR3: TGTGCCACCAGCAGATTACCCATAGGTGGGCAAGAGACCCAGTACTTC. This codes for CATSRLPIGGQETQYF.

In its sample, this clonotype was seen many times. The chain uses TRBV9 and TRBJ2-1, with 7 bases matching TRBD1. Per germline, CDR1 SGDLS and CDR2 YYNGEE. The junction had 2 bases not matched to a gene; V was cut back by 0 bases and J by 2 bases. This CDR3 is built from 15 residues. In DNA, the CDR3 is TGTGCCAGCAGCGTAGAAGGACAGGCCTACAATGAGCAGTTCTTC. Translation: CASSVEGQAYNEQFF.

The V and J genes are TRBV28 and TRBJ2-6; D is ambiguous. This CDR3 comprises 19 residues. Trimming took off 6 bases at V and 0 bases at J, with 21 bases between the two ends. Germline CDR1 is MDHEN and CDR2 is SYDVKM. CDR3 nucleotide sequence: TGTGCCAGCAGCCCTACCCCTGAGGCAGGCAACTCTGGGGCCAACGTCCTGACTTTC. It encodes CASSPTPEAGNSGANVLTF. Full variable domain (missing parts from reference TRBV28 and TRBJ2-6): DVKVTQSSRYLVKRTGEKVFLECVQDMDHENMFWYRQDPGLGLRLIYFSYDVKMKEKGDIPEGYSVSREKKERFSLILESASTNQTSMYLCASSPTPEAGNSGANVLTFGAGSRLTVL.

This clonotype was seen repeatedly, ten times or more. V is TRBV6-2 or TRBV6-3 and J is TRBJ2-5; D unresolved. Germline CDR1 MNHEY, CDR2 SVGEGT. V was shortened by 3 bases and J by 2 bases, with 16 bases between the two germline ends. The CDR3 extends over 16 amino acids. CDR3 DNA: TGTGCCAGCAGTTATGGGCTCCCCTCTTTGCAAGAGACCCAGTACTTC. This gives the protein CASSYGLPSLQETQYF.

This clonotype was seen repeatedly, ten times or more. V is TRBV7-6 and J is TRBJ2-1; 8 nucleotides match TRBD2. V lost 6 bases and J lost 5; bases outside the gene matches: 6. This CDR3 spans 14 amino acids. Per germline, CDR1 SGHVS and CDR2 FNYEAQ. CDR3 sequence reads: CASRSAGGNNEQFF. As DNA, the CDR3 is TGTGCCAGCAGGTCGGCGGGAGGAAACAATGAGCAGTTCTTC.

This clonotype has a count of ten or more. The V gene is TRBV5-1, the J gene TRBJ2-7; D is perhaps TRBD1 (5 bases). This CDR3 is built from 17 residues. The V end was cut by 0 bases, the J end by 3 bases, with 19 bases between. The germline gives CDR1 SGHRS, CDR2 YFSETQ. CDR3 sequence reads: CASSLAVRAGIYYEQYF. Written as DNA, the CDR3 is TGCGCCAGCAGCTTGGCCGTCCGGGCAGGGATTTACTACGAGCAGTACTTC.

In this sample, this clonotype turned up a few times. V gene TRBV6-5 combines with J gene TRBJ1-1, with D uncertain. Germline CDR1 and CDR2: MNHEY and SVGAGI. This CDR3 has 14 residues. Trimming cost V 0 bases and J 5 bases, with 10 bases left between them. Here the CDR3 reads CASSYSSPGTEAFF. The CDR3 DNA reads TGTGCCAGCAGTTACTCTAGTCCGGGAACTGAAGCTTTCTTT.

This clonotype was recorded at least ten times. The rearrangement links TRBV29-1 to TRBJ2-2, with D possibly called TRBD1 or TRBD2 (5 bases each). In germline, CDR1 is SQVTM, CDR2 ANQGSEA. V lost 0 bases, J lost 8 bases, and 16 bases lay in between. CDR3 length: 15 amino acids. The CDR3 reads CSVEEFKNRTGELFF. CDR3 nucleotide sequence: TGCAGCGTTGAAGAATTCAAAAACAGGACTGGGGAGCTGTTTTTT.

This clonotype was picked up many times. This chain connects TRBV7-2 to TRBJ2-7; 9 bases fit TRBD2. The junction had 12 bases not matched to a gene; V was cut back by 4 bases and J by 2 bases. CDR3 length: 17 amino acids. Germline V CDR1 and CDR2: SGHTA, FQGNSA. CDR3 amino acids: CASSSRSTGTSTYEQYF. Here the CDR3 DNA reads TGTGCCAGCAGCTCAAGGTCTACCGGGACTAGCACCTACGAGCAGTACTTC.

This CDR3 is CSVDTGTDTQYF. The CDR3 DNA is TGCAGCGTTGACACAGGCACAGATACGCAGTATTTT. V and J are TRBV29-1 and TRBJ2-3; D ambiguous. V lost 3 bases, J lost 1 base, and 5 bases lay in between. Germline-derived CDR1 and CDR2 are SQVTM and ANQGSEA. This CDR3 is built from 12 residues.

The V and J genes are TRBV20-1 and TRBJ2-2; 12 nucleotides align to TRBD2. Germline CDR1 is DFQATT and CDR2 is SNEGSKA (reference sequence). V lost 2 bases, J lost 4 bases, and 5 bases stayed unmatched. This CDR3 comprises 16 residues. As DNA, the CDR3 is TGCAGTGCTAGACCTAGCGGGAGGGCCAGCACCGGGGAGCTGTTTTTT. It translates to CSARPSGRASTGELFF.

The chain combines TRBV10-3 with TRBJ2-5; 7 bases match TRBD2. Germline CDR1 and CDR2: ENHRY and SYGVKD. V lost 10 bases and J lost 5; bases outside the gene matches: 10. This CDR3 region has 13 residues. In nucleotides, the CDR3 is TGTGCCACCGTGAAGGCGGGGGAGGAGACCCAGTACTTC. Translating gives CATVKAGEETQYF.

CDR3 sequence (DNA): TGTGCCAGCAGCAGTAGTTCGGACAGGGTGATCAACGAGCAGTACTTC. Translated: CASSSSSDRVINEQYF. The rearrangement links TRBV9 to TRBJ2-7, with 8 nucleotides matching TRBD1. Trimming removed 4 bases from V and 5 bases from J; junction bases left unmatched: 14. CDR1 SGDLS and CDR2 YYNGEE come from the germline V gene. The CDR3 is 16 residues long. Filled out from reference TRBV9 and TRBJ2-7, the complete variable domain reads DSGVTQTPKHLITATGQRVTLRCSPRSGDLSVYWYQQSLDQGLQFLIQYYNGEERAKGNILERFSAQQFPDLHSELNLSSLELGDSALYFCASSSSSDRVINEQYFGPGTRLTVT.

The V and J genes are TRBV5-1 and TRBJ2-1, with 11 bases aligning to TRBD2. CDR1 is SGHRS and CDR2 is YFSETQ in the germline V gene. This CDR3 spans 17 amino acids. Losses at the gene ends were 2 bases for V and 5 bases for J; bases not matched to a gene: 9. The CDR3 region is CASSLGLAGLSHNEQFF. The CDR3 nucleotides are TGCGCCAGCAGCTTAGGACTAGCGGGCCTATCCCACAATGAGCAGTTCTTC.

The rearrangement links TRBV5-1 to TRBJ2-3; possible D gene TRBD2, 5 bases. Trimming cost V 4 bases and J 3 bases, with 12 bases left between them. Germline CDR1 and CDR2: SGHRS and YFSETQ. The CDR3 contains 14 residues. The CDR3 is CASSTADGTDTQYF. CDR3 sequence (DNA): TGCGCCAGCAGCACAGCGGATGGGACAGATACGCAGTATTTT.

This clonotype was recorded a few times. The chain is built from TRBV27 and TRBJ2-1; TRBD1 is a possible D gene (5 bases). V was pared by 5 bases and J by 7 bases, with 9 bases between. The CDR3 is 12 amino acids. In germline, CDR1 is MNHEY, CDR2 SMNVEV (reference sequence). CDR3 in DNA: TGTGCCAGCAGTCCAGGGTGGAATGAGCAGTTCTTC. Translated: CASSPGWNEQFF.

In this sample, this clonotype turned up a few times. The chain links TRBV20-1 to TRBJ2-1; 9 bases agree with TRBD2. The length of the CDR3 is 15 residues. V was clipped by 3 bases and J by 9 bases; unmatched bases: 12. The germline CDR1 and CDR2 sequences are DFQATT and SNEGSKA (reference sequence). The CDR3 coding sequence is TGCAGTGCTAGCCCGGGCGGGGGGGTGCTCGGTGAGCAGTTCTTC. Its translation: CSASPGGGVLGEQFF.

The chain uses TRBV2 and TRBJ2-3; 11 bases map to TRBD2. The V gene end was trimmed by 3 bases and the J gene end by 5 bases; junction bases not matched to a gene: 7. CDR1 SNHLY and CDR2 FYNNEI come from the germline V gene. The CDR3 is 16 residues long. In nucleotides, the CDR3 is TGTGCCAGCAGTGACCTTAGCGGGAGGGCGATAGATACGCAGTATTTT. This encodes CASSDLSGRAIDTQYF.

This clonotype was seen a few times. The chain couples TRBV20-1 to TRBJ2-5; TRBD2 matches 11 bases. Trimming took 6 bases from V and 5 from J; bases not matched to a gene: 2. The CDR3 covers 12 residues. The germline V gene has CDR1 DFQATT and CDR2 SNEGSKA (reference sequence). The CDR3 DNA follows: TGCAGTGCAATAGCGGGAGGGGAGACCCAGTACTTC. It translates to CSAIAGGETQYF.

The CDR3: CASSLITGWDGYTF. CDR3 bases: TGTGCCAGCAGTTTGATTACAGGGTGGGATGGCTACACCTTC. The chain has TRBV12-3 or TRBV12-4 and TRBJ1-2, with D possibly matching TRBD1 (6 bases). V was pared by 3 bases and J by 6 bases, with 14 bases between. This CDR3 is 14 amino acids long.

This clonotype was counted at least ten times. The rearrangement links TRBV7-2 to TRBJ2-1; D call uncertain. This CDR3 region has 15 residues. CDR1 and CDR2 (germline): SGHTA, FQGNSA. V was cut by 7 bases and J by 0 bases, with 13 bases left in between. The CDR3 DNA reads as TGTGCCAGCACACCCACACCGAGCTCCTACAATGAGCAGTTCTTC. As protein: CASTPTPSSYNEQFF.

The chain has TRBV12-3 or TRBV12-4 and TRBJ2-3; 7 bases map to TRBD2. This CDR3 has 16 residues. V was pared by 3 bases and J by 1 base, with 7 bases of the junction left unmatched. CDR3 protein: CASSLFGGRGTDTQYF. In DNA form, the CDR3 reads TGTGCCAGCAGTTTGTTCGGCGGGAGAGGCACAGATACGCAGTATTTT.

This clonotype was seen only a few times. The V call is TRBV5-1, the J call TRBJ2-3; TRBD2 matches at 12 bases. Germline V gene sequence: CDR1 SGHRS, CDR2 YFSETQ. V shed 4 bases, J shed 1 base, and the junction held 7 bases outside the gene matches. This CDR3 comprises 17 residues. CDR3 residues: CASSNGLAGPRTDTQYF. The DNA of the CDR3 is TGCGCCAGCAGCAACGGACTAGCGGGACCTCGCACAGATACGCAGTATTTT.

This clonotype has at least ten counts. The CDR3 region is CSASLAATQYF. The CDR3 bases are TGCAGTGCTAGTCTAGCGGCTACGCAGTATTTT. V is TRBV20-1 and J is TRBJ2-3; 7 bases agree with TRBD2. This CDR3 spans 11 amino acids. Germline V gives CDR1 DFQATT, CDR2 SNEGSKA (reference sequence). Losses at the gene ends were 3 bases for V and 8 bases for J; bases not matched to a gene: 2.

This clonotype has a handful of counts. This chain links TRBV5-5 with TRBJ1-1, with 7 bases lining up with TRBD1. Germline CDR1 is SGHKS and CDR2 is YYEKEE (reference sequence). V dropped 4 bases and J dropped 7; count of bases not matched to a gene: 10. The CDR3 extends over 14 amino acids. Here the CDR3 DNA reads TGTGCCAGCAGCGGGGGGACAGCGGTTAATGAAGCTTTCTTT. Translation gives CASSGGTAVNEAFF.

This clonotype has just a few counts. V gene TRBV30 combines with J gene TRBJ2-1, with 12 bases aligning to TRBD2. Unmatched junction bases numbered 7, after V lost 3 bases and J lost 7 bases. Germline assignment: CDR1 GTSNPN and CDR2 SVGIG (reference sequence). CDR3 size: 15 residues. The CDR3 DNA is TGTGCCTGGAGCGGACTAGCGGGATCCGTTAATGAGCAGTTCTTC. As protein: CAWSGLAGSVNEQFF.

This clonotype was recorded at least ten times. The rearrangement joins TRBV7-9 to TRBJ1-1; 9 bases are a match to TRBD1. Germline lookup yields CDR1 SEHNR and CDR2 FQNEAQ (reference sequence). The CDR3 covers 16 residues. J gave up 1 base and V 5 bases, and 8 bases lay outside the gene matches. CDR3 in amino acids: CASSATGTGRNTEAFF. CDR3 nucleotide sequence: TGTGCCAGCAGCGCGACCGGGACAGGGCGGAACACTGAAGCTTTCTTT.